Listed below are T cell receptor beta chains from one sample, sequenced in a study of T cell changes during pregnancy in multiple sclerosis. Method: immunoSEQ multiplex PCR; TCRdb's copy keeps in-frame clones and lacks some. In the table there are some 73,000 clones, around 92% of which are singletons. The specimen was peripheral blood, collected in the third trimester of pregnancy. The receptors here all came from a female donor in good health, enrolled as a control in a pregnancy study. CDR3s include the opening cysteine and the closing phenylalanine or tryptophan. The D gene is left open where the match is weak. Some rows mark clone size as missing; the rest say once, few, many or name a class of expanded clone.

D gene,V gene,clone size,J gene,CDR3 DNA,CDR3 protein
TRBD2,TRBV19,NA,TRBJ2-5,TGTGCCAGTAGAGATAGCGGGGGTACGGAGACCCAGTACTTC,CASRDSGGTETQYF
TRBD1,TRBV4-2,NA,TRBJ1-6,TGTGCCAGCAGCCAAGATCAGGGGACAGGGAATTCACCCCTCCACTTT,CASSQDQGTGNSPLHF
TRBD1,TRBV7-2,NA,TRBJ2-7,TGTGCCAGCAGTCGTACAGGGGGCTCCTACGAGCAGTACTTC,CASSRTGGSYEQYF
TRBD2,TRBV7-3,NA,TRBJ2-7,TGTGCCAGCAGCCCTCTCCGGCTAGCGGGAGGTGGAGCCTACGAGCAGTACTTC,CASSPLRLAGGGAYEQYF
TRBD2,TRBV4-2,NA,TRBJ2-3,TGTGCCAGCAGCCAAGCGGGGGGGCCGACAGATACGCAGTATTTT,CASSQAGGPTDTQYF
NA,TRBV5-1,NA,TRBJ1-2,TGCGCCAGGGGGGGTGTTTTGGACCGGAGTTATGGCTACACCTTC,CARGGVLDRSYGYTF
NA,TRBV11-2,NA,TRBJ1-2,TGTGCCAGCTATGGGGGCGAGGGCTACACCTTC,CASYGGEGYTF
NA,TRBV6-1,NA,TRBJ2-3,TGTGCCAGCAGTGAAGGTTTAGCAGATACGCAGTATTTT,CASSEGLADTQYF
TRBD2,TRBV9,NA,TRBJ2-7,TGTGCCAGCAGCCCCAGGGTGAGCGGGAGCTACGAGCAGTACTTC,CASSPRVSGSYEQYF
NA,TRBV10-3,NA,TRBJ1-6,TGTGCCATCAGTGAGGGGAGCTCCTATAATTCACCCCTCCACTTT,CAISEGSSYNSPLHF
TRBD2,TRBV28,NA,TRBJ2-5,TGTGCCAGCAGTTTAATAGGACTAGCGTGGGGGACCCAGTACTTC,CASSLIGLAWGTQYF
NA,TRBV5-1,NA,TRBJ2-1,TGCGCCAGCACCTATCTTACAGGAAGTTCCTACAATGAGCAGTTCTTC,CASTYLTGSSYNEQFF
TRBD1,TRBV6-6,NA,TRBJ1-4,TGTGCCAGCAGTTACTCGAGAGACAGGGACGAAAAACTGTTTTTT,CASSYSRDRDEKLFF
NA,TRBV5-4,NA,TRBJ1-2,TGTGCCAGCAGCTTGACGGCGGGTCGTGATGGCTACACCTTC,CASSLTAGRDGYTF
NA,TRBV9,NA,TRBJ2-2,TGTGCCAGCAGCTTGATACAGGGCAACACCGGGGAGCTGTTTTTT,CASSLIQGNTGELFF
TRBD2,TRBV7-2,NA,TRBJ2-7,TGTGCCAGCAGCAAGGGACTAGCGGGAGTTGACGAGCAGTACTTC,CASSKGLAGVDEQYF
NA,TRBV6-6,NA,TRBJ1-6,TGTGCCAGCATACGGGAGTTGTCGGAGCCCCTCCACTTT,CASIRELSEPLHF
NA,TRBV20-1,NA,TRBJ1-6,TGCAGTGCCCCTCGTGATTCACCCCTCCACTTT,CSAPRDSPLHF
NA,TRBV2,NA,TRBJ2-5,TGTGCCAGCAGTGTCGCGGAGACCCAAGAGACCCAGTACTTC,CASSVAETQETQYF
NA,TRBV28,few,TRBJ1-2,TGTGCCAGCAGTGATGCAGGGGTTCGGGGCTACACCTTC,CASSDAGVRGYTF
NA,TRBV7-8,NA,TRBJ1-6,TGTGCCAGCAGCTTATTGGGATGGGGAGATGATTCACCCCTCCACTTT,CASSLLGWGDDSPLHF
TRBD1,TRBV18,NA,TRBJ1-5,TGTGCCAGCTCTGTGACAGGGTATTATCAGCCCCAGCATTTT,CASSVTGYYQPQHF
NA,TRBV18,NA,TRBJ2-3,TGTGCCAGCTCACCCCGAGTTGGGGGGGCGAGCACAGATACGCAGTATTTT,CASSPRVGGASTDTQYF
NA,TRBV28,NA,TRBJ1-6,TGTGCCAGCAGGCCTAGGGGAACCTATAATTCACCCCTCCACTTT,CASRPRGTYNSPLHF
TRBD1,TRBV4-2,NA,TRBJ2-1,TGTGCCAGCAGCCAAGATTGGAACAGGGGCTATGAGCAGTTCTTC,CASSQDWNRGYEQFF
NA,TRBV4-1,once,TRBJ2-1,TGCGCCAGCAGCCGGGGGCGCTTCTCCAATGAGCAGTTCTTC,CASSRGRFSNEQFF
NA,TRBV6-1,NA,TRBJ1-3,TGTGCCACTAACTACGGGGGGTCCGGCACCATATATTTT,CATNYGGSGTIYF
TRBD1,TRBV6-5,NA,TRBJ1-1,TGTGCCAGCAGAAGAGGGGGCGCGAACACTGAAGCTTTCTTT,CASRRGGANTEAFF
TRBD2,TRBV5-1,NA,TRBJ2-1,TGCGCCAGTGTCCCGACTAGCGGGGTGCCGGGCAATGAGCAGTTCTTC,CASVPTSGVPGNEQFF